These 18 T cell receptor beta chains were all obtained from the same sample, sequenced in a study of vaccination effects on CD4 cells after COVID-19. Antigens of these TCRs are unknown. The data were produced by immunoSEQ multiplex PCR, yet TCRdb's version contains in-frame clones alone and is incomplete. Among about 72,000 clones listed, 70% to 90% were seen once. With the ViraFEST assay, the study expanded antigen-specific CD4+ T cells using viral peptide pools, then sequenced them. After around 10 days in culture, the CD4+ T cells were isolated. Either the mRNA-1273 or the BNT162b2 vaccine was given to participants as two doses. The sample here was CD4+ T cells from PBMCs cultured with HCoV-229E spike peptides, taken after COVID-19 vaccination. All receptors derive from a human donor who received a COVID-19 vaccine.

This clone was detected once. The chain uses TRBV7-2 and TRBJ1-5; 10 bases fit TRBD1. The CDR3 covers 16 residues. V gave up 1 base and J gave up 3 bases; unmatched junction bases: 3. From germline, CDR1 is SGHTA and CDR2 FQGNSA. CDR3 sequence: CASSLDGTGDNQPQHF. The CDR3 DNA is TGTGCCAGCAGCTTAGATGGGACAGGGGACAATCAGCCCCAGCATTTT.

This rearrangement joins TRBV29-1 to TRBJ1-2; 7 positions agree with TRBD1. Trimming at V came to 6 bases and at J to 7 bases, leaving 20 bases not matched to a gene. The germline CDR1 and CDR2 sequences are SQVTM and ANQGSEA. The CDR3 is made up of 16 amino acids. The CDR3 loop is CSVAGGGGGTSGGYTF. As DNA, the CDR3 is TGCAGCGTCGCAGGGGGGGGAGGTGGCACCTCGGGTGGCTACACCTTC.

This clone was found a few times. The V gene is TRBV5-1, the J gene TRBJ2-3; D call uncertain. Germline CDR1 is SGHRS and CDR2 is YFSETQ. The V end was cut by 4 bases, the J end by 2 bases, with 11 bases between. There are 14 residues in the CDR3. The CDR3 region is CASSQTAYTDTQYF. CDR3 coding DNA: TGCGCCAGCAGCCAGACGGCCTACACAGATACGCAGTATTTT.

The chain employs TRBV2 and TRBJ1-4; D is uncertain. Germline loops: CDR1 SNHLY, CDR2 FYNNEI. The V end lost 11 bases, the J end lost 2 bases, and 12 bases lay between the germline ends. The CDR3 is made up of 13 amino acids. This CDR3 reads CAGRRGTNEKLFF. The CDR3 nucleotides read TGTGCCGGCCGGAGAGGTACTAATGAAAAACTGTTTTTT.

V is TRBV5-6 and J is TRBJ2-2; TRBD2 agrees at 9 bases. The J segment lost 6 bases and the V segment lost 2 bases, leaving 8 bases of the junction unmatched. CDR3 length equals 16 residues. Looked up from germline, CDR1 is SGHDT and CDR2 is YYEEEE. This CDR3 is CASSFGLGGGAGELFF. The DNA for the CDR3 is TGTGCCAGCAGCTTCGGACTTGGCGGGGGGGCCGGGGAGCTGTTTTTT. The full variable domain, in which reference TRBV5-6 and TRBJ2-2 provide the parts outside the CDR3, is DAGVTQSPTHLIKTRGQQVTLRCSPKSGHDTVSWYQQALGQGPQFIFQYYEEEERQRGNFPDRFSGHQFPNYSSELNVNALLLGDSALYLCASSFGLGGGAGELFFGEGSRLTVL.

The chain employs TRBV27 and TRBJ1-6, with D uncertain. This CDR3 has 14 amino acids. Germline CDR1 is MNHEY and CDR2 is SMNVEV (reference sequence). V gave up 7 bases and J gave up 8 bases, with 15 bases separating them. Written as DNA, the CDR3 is TGTGCCAGCAATTCAGGTTTTCGGGATTCACCCCTCCACTTT. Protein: CASNSGFRDSPLHF.

In nucleotides, the CDR3 is TGTGCCAGCAGCAACACCGCCGGGGTTTTCACTGAAGCTTTCTTT. Its translation is CASSNTAGVFTEAFF. V usage is TRBV7-2 and J usage is TRBJ1-1; D call uncertain. Trimming pared 5 bases from V and 4 bases from J, leaving 17 bases between. Per germline, CDR1 SGHTA and CDR2 FQGNSA. CDR3 length: 15 residues.

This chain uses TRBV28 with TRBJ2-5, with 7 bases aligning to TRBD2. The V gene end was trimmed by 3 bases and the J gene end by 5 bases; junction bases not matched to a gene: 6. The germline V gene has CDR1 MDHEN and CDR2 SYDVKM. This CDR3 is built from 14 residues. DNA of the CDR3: TGTGCCAGCAGTTTGGGAGGGAGTCAGGAGACCCAGTACTTC. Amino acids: CASSLGGSQETQYF.

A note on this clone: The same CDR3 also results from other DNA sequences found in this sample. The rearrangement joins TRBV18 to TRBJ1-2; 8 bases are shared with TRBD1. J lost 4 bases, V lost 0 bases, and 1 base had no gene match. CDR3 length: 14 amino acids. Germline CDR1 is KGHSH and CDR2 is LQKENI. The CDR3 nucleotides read TGTGCCAGCTCACCACCTGGACAGGGCTATGGCTACACCTTC. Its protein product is CASSPPGQGYGYTF.

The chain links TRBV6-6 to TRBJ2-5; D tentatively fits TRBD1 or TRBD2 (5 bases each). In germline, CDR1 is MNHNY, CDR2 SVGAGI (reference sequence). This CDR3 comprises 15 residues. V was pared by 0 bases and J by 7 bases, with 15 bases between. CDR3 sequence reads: CASSYSGDGSGTQYF. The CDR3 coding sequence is TGTGCCAGCAGTTACTCGGGGGACGGGTCAGGGACCCAGTACTTC.

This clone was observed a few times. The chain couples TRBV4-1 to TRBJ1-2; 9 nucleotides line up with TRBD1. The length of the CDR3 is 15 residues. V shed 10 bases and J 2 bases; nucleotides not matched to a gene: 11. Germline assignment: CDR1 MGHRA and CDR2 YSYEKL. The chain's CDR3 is CATRDREGGNYGYTF. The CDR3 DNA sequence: TGCGCCACCAGGGACAGGGAAGGGGGCAACTATGGCTACACCTTC.

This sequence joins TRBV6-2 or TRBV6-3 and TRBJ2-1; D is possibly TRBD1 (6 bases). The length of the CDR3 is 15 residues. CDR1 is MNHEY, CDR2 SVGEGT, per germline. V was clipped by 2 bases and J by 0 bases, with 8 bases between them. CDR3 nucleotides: TGTGCCAGCAGTTACGGACAGACCTCCTACAATGAGCAGTTCTTC. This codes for CASSYGQTSYNEQFF.

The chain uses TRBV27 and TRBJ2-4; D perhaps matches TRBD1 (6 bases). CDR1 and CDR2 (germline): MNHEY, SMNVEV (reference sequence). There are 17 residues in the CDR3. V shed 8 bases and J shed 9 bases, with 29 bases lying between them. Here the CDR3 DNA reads TGTGCCAGCCGAGAATTGCCCGGAGGTGGGGGCGAGGGCATTCAGTACTTC. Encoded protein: CASRELPGGGGEGIQYF.

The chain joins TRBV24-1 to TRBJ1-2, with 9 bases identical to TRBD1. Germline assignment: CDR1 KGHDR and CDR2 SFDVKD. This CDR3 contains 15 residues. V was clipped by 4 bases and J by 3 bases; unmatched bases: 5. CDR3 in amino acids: CATSETGGLDYGYTF. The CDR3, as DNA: TGTGCCACCAGTGAAACAGGGGGCTTGGACTATGGCTACACCTTC.

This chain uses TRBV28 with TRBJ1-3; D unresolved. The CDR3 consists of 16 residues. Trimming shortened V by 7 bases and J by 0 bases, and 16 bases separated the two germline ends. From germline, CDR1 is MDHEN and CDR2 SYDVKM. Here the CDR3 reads CASNDPGGSSGNTIYF. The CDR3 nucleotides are TGTGCCAGCAACGACCCCGGAGGTTCCTCTGGAAACACCATATATTTT.

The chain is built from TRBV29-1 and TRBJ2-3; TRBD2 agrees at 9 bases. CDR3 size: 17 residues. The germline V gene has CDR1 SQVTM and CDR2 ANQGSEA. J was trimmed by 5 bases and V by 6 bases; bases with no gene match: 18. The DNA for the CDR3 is TGCAGCGTAACGGGACTAGCAGAACCTCATAGGGGAGATACGCAGTATTTT. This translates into CSVTGLAEPHRGDTQYF.

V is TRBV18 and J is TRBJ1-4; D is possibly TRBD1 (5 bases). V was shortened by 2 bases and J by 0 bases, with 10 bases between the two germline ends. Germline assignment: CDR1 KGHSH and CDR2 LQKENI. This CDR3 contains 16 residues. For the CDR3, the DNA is TGTGCCAGCTCACCAGAGGGGCCGACAACTAATGAAAAACTGTTTTTT. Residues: CASSPEGPTTNEKLFF.

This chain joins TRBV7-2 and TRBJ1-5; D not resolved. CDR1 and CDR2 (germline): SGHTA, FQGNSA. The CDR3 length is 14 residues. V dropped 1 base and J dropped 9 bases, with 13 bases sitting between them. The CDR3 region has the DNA TGTGCCAGCAGCTTAGGGCCATCCCCTTTGCCCCAGCATTTT. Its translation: CASSLGPSPLPQHF.